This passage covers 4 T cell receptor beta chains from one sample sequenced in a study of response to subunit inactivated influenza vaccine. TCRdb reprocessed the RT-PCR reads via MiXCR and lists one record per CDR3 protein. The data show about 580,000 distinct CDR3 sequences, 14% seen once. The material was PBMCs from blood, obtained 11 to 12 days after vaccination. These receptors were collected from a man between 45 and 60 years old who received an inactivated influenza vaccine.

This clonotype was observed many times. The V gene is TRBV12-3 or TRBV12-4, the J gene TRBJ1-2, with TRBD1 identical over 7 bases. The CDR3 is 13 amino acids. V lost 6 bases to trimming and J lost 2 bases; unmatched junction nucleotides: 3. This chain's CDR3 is CASRRDSNYGYTF. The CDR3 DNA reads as TGTGCCAGCAGAAGGGACAGCAACTATGGCTACACCTTC.

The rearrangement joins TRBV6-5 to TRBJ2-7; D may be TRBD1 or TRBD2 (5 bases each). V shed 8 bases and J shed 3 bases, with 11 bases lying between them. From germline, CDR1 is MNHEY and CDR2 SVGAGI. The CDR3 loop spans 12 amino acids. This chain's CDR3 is CASSGPLYEQYF. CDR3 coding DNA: TGTGCCAGCTCGGGACCTCTCTACGAGCAGTACTTC.

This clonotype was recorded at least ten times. DNA of the CDR3: TGTGCCAGCAGCCGGGGGGGCGGCAGCTCCTACGAGCAGTACTTC. Protein: CASSRGGGSSYEQYF. The chain recombines TRBV12-3 or TRBV12-4 with TRBJ2-7, with 8 bases matching TRBD2. Germline trimming cut 6 bases from V and 0 bases from J; bases unmatched to any gene: 7. This CDR3 is built from 15 residues.

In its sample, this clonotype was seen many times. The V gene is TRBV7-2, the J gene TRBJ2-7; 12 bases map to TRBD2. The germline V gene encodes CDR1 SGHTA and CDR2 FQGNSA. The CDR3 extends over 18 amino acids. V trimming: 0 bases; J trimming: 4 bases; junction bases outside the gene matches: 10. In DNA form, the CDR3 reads TGTGCCAGCAGCTTAGCGACTAGCGGGGGCCCTCCCATATACGAGCAGTACTTC. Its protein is CASSLATSGGPPIYEQYF.